This T cell receptor beta chain was captured in a study of blood T cells in healthy people across ages. A sample-barcoded 5' primer and a J-beta primer mix were used in a second PCR of about 6 to 12 cycles. TCRdb passed the 5' RACE reads through MiXCR, listing each CDR3 protein once. This table has about 930,000 distinct CDR3 sequences, about 27% appearing once. This clonotype was counted only a few times. Between the trimmed V and J ends, which lost 0 bases and 7 bases, there was a span of 13 bases. The germline gives CDR1 SGHRS, CDR2 YFSETQ. The CDR3 runs to 14 residues. These data were also filed under a second study, of T cells of mothers and their children.

This TCR was recovered from a middle-aged woman in good health. Sequencing used blood. The V and J genes are TRBV5-1 and TRBJ1-2; D gene unclear. CDR3 region: CASSLGGGLAGYTF. The CDR3 coding sequence is TGCGCCAGCAGCTTGGGAGGAGGGCTCGCTGGCTACACCTTC.